These 13 T cell receptor beta chains were all obtained from the same sample, sequenced in a study of cytomegalovirus exposure and HLA in healthy donors (dated by TCRdb to 2016 to 2017). Receptor libraries were prepared by the immunoSEQ multiplex PCR assay. For the multiplex PCR, a mixture combining 60 forward primers for TCR Vbeta segments and 13 reverse primers for TCR Jbeta segments was used. TCRdb limited this immuneACCESS table to in-frame rearrangements with V and J called. A share of clones is missing; checked studies link under half to unresolved V genes, and the rest is unexplained. The sample table contains 130,000 or so clones; only one count was recorded for more than 60% of them. Jointly, the top ten make up more than 2% of the sample. Material for sequencing was PBMCs. The source is a woman between 40 and 55 years old in good health and CMV-seropositive.

This chain connects TRBV7-8 to TRBJ1-1; 7 nucleotides align to TRBD1. Trimming removed 0 bases from V and 1 base from J; junction bases left unmatched: 8. Germline V CDR1 and CDR2: SGHVS, FQNEAQ. The CDR3 has 17 amino acids. The CDR3 DNA reads as TGTGCCAGCAGCTTAGCGCGACAGGGTTTAGGGAACACTGAAGCTTTCTTT. This codes for CASSLARQGLGNTEAFF. The whole variable domain, filled in from reference TRBV7-8 and TRBJ1-1, reads GAGVSQSPRYKVAKRGQDVALRCDPISGHVSLFWYQQALGQGPEFLTYFQNEAQLDKSGLPSDRFFAERPEGSVSTLKIQRTQQEDSAVYLCASSLARQGLGNTEAFFGQGTRLTVV.

This clone has only a few counts. The rearrangement joins TRBV4-2 to TRBJ2-5; 8 positions match TRBD2. Per germline, CDR1 LGHNA and CDR2 YNFKEQ. V was clipped by 1 base and J by 3 bases; unmatched bases: 10. The CDR3 runs to 17 residues. The CDR3 DNA sequence: TGTGCCAGCAGCCAAGTCCACCCCGTAGCGGGGAAAGAGACCCAGTACTTC. It yields the protein CASSQVHPVAGKETQYF.

The CDR3 loop reads CASSLPPYGQGEDYGYTF. The CDR3 nucleotides are TGTGCCAGCAGTCTCCCCCCCTATGGACAGGGGGAGGACTATGGCTACACCTTC. The rearrangement uses TRBV7-9 and TRBJ1-2; 10 bases are shared with TRBD1. CDR1 is SEHNR and CDR2 is FQNEAQ in the germline V gene (reference sequence). CDR3 size: 18 residues. The ends lost 6 bases at V and 3 bases at J; junction bases unmatched: 16.

The chain recombines TRBV28 with TRBJ2-1; maybe TRBD2 (5 bases). Germline CDR1 is MDHEN and CDR2 is SYDVKM. There are 16 residues in the CDR3. V gave up 0 bases and J gave up 9 bases, with 18 bases separating them. Here the CDR3 DNA reads TGTGCCAGCAGTTTATGCTGGACCAGCGAGGGCTGTGAGCAGTTCTTC. The encoded protein is CASSLCWTSEGCEQFF.

The chain recombines TRBV7-2 with TRBJ2-5; 10 positions match TRBD2. With V trimmed by 2 bases and J by 0 bases, 12 bases remained unmatched. The germline V gene has CDR1 SGHTA and CDR2 FQGNSA. The CDR3 spans 19 residues. The CDR3 nucleotides read TGTGCCAGCAGCTTAAGCCTAGCGGGGGAACGGAGGTACCAAGAGACCCAGTACTTC. Translating it yields CASSLSLAGERRYQETQYF.

The V gene is TRBV18, the J gene TRBJ2-3; maybe TRBD1 (5 bases). Germline CDR1 KGHSH, CDR2 LQKENI. The CDR3 covers 14 residues. Deletions cut 3 bases from V and 3 bases from J, with 10 bases between. The CDR3 DNA reads as TGTGCCAGCTCACCCCGACAGAAAACAGATACGCAGTATTTT. It is translated as CASSPRQKTDTQYF.

This clone was seen only once. The gene calls are TRBV6-1 and TRBJ2-7; TRBD1 agrees at 8 bases. The germline gives CDR1 MNHNS, CDR2 SASEGT. The CDR3 consists of 13 residues. Losses at the gene ends were 5 bases for V and 5 bases for J; bases not matched to a gene: 5. The DNA of the CDR3 is TGTGCCAGCAGTAGGGGACAGGACCACGAGCAGTACTTC. This gives the protein CASSRGQDHEQYF.

This clone was seen more than once but under ten times. The V call is TRBV7-9, the J call TRBJ1-3; D call uncertain. This CDR3 has 16 residues. Germline V CDR1 and CDR2: SEHNR, FQNEAQ (reference sequence). Between the trimmed V and J ends, which lost 2 bases and 0 bases, there was a span of 11 bases. The CDR3 protein is CASSLLEASSGNTIYF. The CDR3 DNA follows: TGTGCCAGCAGCTTACTCGAGGCTAGCTCTGGAAACACCATATATTTT.

The rearrangement joins TRBV6-6 to TRBJ2-7; TRBD1 agrees at 10 bases. Trimming took 0 bases from V and 7 from J; bases not matched to a gene: 9. The CDR3 has 16 residues. Germline values: CDR1 MNHNY, CDR2 SVGAGI (reference sequence). CDR3 region: CASSYSRTTGGEEQYF. The CDR3 DNA sequence: TGTGCCAGCAGTTACTCGAGAACGACAGGGGGCGAGGAGCAGTACTTC.

The CDR3 coding sequence is TGTGCCAGCAGCCAAGTGGCCGCTAACTATGGCTACACCTTC. Translating gives CASSQVAANYGYTF. This chain joins TRBV14 and TRBJ1-2; no firm D call. The V end lost 1 base, the J end lost 0 bases, and 6 bases lay between the germline ends. Germline values: CDR1 SGHDN, CDR2 FVKESK. CDR3 length: 14 amino acids.

The chain has TRBV6-1 and TRBJ2-3, with TRBD2 identical over 9 bases. V trimming: 6 bases; J trimming: 2 bases; junction bases outside the gene matches: 3. The germline gives CDR1 MNHNS, CDR2 SASEGT. The CDR3 has 14 amino acids. The CDR3 loop reads CASRGLAATDTQYF. CDR3 DNA: TGTGCCAGCAGGGGACTAGCAGCCACAGATACGCAGTATTTT.

With respect to this clone: The junction and the germline gene differ at one end; a read error may be behind it. V and J are TRBV18 and TRBJ1-1; weak D call: TRBD1 (6 bases). Germline CDR1 and CDR2: KGHSH and LQKENI. The CDR3 is 14 amino acids. For the CDR3, the DNA is TGTGCCAGCTCACCAGGACAGCCGAACCCTGAAGCTTTCTTT. Translated, it gives CASSPGQPNPEAFF.

The chain employs TRBV30 and TRBJ1-5; tentatively, D is TRBD1 (6 bases). Germline CDR1 reads GTSNPN; CDR2 reads SVGIG (reference sequence). There are 14 residues in the CDR3. Deletions cut 3 bases from V and 2 bases from J, with 11 bases between. This chain's CDR3 is CAWRGTYGNQPQHF. CDR3 coding DNA: TGTGCCTGGAGGGGGACATATGGCAATCAGCCCCAGCATTTT.